The 14 T cell receptor beta chains below were found in one sample sequenced in a study of immune cell composition in non-small cell lung cancer. The protocol was immunoSEQ multiplex PCR, while the TCRdb copy is restricted to in-frame clones and leaves out a portion. The sample records several thousand clones, about 80% being singletons. Sequenced material: lung tumor tissue. The source is a human donor with non-small cell lung cancer.

The chain uses TRBV7-8 and TRBJ1-5; the match to TRBD1 covers 9 bases. The CDR3 is made up of 15 amino acids. Losses at the gene ends were 1 base for V and 2 bases for J; bases not matched to a gene: 0. Looked up from germline, CDR1 is SGHVS and CDR2 is FQNEAQ. The CDR3 is CASSLGTGGNQPQHF. DNA of the CDR3: TGTGCCAGCAGCTTAGGGACAGGGGGCAATCAGCCCCAGCATTTT.

CDR3 region: CATSDGSPSDEQYF. The CDR3 DNA sequence: TGTGCCACCAGCGACGGGAGTCCTAGTGACGAGCAGTACTTC. The chain links TRBV15 to TRBJ2-7, with D possibly TRBD2 on 6 matching bases. The CDR3 covers 14 residues. Germline CDR1 and CDR2: LNHNV and YYDKDF (reference sequence). Trimming cost V 5 bases and J 5 bases, with 16 bases left between them.

The V and J genes are TRBV6-4 and TRBJ2-1; possibly TRBD1 for D (6 bases). V lost 3 bases, J lost 6 bases, and 9 bases lay in between. Per the germline V gene, CDR1 is MRHNA and CDR2 is SNTAGT. The CDR3 runs to 13 residues. The CDR3 loop is CASSEGTSNEQFF. CDR3 DNA sequence: TGTGCCAGCAGTGAAGGGACAAGCAATGAGCAGTTCTTC.

The rearrangement links TRBV12-5 to TRBJ2-7; 9 bases match TRBD1. The trim removed 6 bases at V and 3 bases at J, leaving 6 bases unmatched. Per germline, CDR1 LGHNT and CDR2 FRNRAP. This CDR3 region has 14 residues. The CDR3 nucleotides read TGTGCTAGTGGGCAAGGACAGGGGCGCTACGAGCAGTACTTC. This codes for CASGQGQGRYEQYF.

This chain joins TRBV5-1 and TRBJ2-2; D may be TRBD1 (6 bases). Trimming removed 4 bases from V and 5 bases from J, with 15 bases in between. Germline V gene lookup returns CDR1 SGHRS and CDR2 YFSETQ. The CDR3 is 15 residues long. CDR3 nucleotides: TGCGCCAGCAGCGGGCAGGGGCCCATGACCGGGGAGCTGTTTTTT. Translating it yields CASSGQGPMTGELFF.

This CDR3 reads CASSPRPPGQETYEQYF. In DNA, the CDR3 is TGTGCCAGCAGTCCCAGACCCCCGGGACAGGAAACCTACGAGCAGTACTTC. This sequence joins TRBV2 and TRBJ2-7, with 8 bases matching TRBD1. The CDR3 covers 17 residues. With V trimmed by 5 bases and J by 2 bases, 14 bases remained unmatched. Germline values: CDR1 SNHLY, CDR2 FYNNEI. Supplemented by reference TRBV2 and TRBJ2-7, the full variable domain reads EPEVTQTPSHQVTQMGQEVILRCVPISNHLYFYWYRQILGQKVEFLVSFYNNEISEKSEIFDDQFSVERPDGSNFTLKIRSTKLEDSAMYFCASSPRPPGQETYEQYFGPGTRLTVT.

The chain joins TRBV28 to TRBJ2-5; 9 bases are a match to TRBD1. The CDR3 length is 14 residues. V trimming: 4 bases; J trimming: 5 bases; junction bases outside the gene matches: 5. Germline V CDR1 and CDR2: MDHEN, SYDVKM. The CDR3 region has the DNA TGTGCCAGCAGTTCCCGGACAGGGGCCGAGACCCAGTACTTC. Translation: CASSSRTGAETQYF.

This clone occurred once. This chain uses TRBV10-1 with TRBJ2-3; weak D call: TRBD2 (5 bases). Trimming shortened V by 5 bases and J by 1 base, and 13 bases separated the two germline ends. The CDR3 covers 15 residues. Germline V CDR1 and CDR2: WNHNN, SYGVQD (reference sequence). The CDR3 reads CASSPEGSGTDTQYF. CDR3 DNA: TGCGCCAGCAGTCCCGAGGGATCGGGCACAGATACGCAGTATTTT.

V gene TRBV5-1 combines with J gene TRBJ2-3; D gene uncertain. Germline V gives CDR1 SGHRS, CDR2 YFSETQ. This CDR3 spans 14 amino acids. V was clipped by 5 bases and J by 0 bases, with 10 bases between them. Here the CDR3 DNA reads TGCGCCAGCAGGGGTCAGACTAGCACAGATACGCAGTATTTT. Its translation is CASRGQTSTDTQYF.

This clone was counted once. The chain is built from TRBV18 and TRBJ1-6; D is uncertain. The CDR3 runs to 15 residues. V shed 1 base and J shed 7 bases, with 11 bases lying between them. Germline loops: CDR1 KGHSH, CDR2 LQKENI. In DNA, the CDR3 is TGTGCCAGCTCACCACTAGGAGGTGAAAATTCACCCCTCCACTTT. It is translated as CASSPLGGENSPLHF.

This chain links TRBV19 with TRBJ1-1; 9 bases are a match to TRBD1. V trimming: 6 bases; J trimming: 3 bases; junction bases outside the gene matches: 5. The CDR3 length is 14 residues. Germline CDR1 is LNHDA and CDR2 is SQIVND (reference sequence). The CDR3 sequence is CASRGTGRDTEAFF. For the CDR3, the DNA is TGTGCCAGTAGAGGGACAGGGCGGGACACTGAAGCTTTCTTT.

This clone appeared a single time. The rearrangement uses TRBV5-1 and TRBJ2-5; a possible D gene is TRBD1 (6 bases). Germline V lookup: CDR1 SGHRS, CDR2 YFSETQ. The V gene lost 4 bases and the J gene lost 0 bases, with 13 bases spanning the gap. The CDR3 consists of 15 residues. The CDR3 here is CASSPDRRYQETQYF. The CDR3 DNA reads as TGCGCCAGCAGCCCCGACAGGCGGTACCAAGAGACCCAGTACTTC.

The chain combines TRBV4-1 with TRBJ2-5; TRBD2 agrees at 11 bases. The ends lost 1 base at V and 1 base at J; junction bases unmatched: 5. The length of the CDR3 is 17 residues. The germline CDR1 and CDR2 sequences are MGHRA and YSYEKL. CDR3 loop: CASSQGGGLAVQETQYF. As DNA, the CDR3 is TGCGCCAGCAGCCAAGGAGGGGGACTAGCGGTCCAAGAGACCCAGTACTTC.

The rearrangement links TRBV6-5 to TRBJ2-7, with 7 bases that match TRBD1. CDR3 length: 14 amino acids. The ends lost 6 bases at V and 0 bases at J; junction bases unmatched: 5. Germline-derived CDR1 and CDR2 are MNHEY and SVGAGI. The CDR3 here is CASRRTGDSYEQYF. The CDR3 bases are TGTGCCAGCAGGCGGACAGGAGACTCCTACGAGCAGTACTTC.